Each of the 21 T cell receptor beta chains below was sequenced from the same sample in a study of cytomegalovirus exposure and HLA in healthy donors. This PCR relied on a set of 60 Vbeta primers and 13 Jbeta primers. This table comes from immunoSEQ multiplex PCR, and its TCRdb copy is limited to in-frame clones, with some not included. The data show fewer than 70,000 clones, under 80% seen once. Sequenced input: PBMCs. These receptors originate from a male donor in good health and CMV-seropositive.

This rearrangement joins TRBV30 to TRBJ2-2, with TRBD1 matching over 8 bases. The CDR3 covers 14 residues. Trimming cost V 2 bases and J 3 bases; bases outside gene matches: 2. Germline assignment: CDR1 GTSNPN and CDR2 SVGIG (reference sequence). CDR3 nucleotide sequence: TGTGCCTGGAGTCGGGACAGGCACACCGGGGAGCTGTTTTTT. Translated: CAWSRDRHTGELFF.

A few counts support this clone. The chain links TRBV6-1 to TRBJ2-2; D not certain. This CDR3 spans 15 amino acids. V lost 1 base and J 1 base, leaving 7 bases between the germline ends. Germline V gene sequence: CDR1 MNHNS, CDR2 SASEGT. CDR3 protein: CASSEVVRNTGELFF. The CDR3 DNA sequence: TGTGCCAGCAGTGAAGTCGTGAGGAACACCGGGGAGCTGTTTTTT.

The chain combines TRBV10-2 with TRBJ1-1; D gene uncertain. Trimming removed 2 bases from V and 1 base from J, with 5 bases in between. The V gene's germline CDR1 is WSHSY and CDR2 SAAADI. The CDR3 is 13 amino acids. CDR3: CASSETRNTEAFF. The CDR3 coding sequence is TGCGCCAGCAGTGAGACCAGGAACACTGAAGCTTTCTTT.

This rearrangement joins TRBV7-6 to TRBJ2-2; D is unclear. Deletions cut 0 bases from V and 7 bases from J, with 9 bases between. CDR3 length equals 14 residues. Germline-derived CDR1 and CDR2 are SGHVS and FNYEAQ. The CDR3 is CASSLASPSGELFF. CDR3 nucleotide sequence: TGTGCCAGCAGCTTAGCTTCCCCGAGCGGGGAGCTGTTTTTT.

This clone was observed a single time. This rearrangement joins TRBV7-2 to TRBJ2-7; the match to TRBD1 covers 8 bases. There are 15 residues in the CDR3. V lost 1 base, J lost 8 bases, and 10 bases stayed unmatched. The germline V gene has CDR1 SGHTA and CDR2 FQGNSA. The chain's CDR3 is CASSLGPGGQNQQYF. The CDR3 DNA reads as TGTGCCAGCAGCTTAGGTCCAGGGGGCCAGAACCAGCAGTACTTC.

Written as DNA, the CDR3 is TGTGCCAGTAGTATGGGACAGGGGCGGGGGGGCAATCAGCCCCAGCATTTT. It encodes CASSMGQGRGGNQPQHF. The chain is built from TRBV19 and TRBJ1-5, with 10 bases lining up with TRBD1. This CDR3 comprises 17 residues. Germline V lookup: CDR1 LNHDA, CDR2 SQIVND (reference sequence). J lost 2 bases, V lost 3 bases, and 7 bases had no gene match.

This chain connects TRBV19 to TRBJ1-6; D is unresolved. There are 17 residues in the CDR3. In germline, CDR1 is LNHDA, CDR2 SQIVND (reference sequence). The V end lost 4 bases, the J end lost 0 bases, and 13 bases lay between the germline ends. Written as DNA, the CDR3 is TGTGCCAGTAGTAACTCCGCGGTGAGCTCCTATAATTCACCCCTCCACTTT. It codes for CASSNSAVSSYNSPLHF. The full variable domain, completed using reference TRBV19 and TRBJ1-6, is DGGITQSPKYLFRKEGQNVTLSCEQNLNHDAMYWYRQDPGQGLRLIYYSQIVNDFQKGDIAEGYSVSREKKESFPLTVTSAQKNPTAFYLCASSNSAVSSYNSPLHFGNGTRLTVT.

The CDR3 sequence: CASSSPRSGRATAYEQYF. CDR3 sequence (DNA): TGTGCCAGCAGTTCCCCGAGGAGCGGGAGGGCCACCGCCTACGAGCAGTACTTC. The chain recombines TRBV27 with TRBJ2-7; 10 nucleotides agree with TRBD2. Trimming at V came to 4 bases and at J to 2 bases, leaving 14 bases not matched to a gene. CDR1 is MNHEY and CDR2 is SMNVEV in the germline V gene (reference sequence). This CDR3 is built from 18 residues.

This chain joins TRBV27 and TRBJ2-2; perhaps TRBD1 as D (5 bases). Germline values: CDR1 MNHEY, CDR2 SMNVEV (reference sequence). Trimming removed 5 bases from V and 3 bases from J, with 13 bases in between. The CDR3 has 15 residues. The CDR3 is CASSPTGVDTGELFF. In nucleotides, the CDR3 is TGTGCCAGCAGTCCAACAGGTGTGGACACCGGGGAGCTGTTTTTT.

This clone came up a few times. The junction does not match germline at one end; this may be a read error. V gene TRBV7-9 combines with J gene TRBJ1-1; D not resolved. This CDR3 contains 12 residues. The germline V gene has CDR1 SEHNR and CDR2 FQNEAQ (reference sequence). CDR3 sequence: CSSSRGDTEAFF. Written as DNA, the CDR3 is TGTTCCAGCAGCCGCGGGGACACTGAAGCTTTCTTT. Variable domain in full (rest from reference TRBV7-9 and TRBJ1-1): DTGVSQNPRHKITKRGQNVTFRCDPISEHNRLYWYRQTLGQGPEFLTYFQNEAQLEKSRLLSDRFSAERPKGSFSTLEIQRTEQGDSAMYLCSSSRGDTEAFFGQGTRLTVV.

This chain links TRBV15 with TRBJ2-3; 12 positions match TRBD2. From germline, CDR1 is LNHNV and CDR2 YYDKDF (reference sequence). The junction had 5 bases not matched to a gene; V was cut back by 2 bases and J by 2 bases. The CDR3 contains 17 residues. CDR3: CATSRRLAGVNTDTQYF. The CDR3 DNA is TGTGCCACCAGCAGACGACTAGCGGGAGTCAACACAGATACGCAGTATTTT.

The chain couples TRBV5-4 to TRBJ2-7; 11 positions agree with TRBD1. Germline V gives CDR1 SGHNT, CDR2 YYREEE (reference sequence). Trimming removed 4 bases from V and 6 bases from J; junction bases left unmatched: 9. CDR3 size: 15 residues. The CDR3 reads CASSPGTGGIGEQYF. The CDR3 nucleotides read TGTGCCAGCAGCCCTGGGACAGGGGGGATTGGCGAGCAGTACTTC.

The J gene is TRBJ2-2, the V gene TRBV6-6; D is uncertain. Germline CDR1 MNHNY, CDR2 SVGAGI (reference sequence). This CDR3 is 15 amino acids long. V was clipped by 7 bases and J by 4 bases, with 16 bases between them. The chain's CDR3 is CASTPSRVATGELFF. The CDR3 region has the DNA TGTGCCAGCACCCCCTCTCGGGTCGCCACCGGGGAGCTGTTTTTT.

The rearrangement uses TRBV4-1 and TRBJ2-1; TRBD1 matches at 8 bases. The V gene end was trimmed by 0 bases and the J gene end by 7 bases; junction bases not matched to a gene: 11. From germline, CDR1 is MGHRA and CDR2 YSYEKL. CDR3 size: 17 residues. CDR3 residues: CASSQDLIQGAGNEQFF. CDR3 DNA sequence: TGCGCCAGCAGCCAAGATTTAATTCAGGGGGCTGGAAATGAGCAGTTCTTC.

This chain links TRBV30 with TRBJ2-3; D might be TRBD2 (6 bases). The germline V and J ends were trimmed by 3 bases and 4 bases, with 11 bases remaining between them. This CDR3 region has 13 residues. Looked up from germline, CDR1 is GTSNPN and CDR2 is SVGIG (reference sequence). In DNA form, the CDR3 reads TGTGCCTGGAGCCTGGGGGGTGCAGATACGCAGTATTTT. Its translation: CAWSLGGADTQYF.

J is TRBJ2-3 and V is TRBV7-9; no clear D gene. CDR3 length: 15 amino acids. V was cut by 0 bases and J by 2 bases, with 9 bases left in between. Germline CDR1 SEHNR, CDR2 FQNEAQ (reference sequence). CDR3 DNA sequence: TGTGCCAGCAGCTTAGCGCCAGTCCTCACAGATACGCAGTATTTT. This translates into CASSLAPVLTDTQYF.

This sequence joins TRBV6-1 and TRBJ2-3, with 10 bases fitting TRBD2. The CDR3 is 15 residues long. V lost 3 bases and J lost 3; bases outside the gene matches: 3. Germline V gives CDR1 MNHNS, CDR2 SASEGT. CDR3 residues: CASSDVAGGTDTQYF. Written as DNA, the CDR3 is TGTGCCAGCAGTGACGTAGCGGGAGGTACAGATACGCAGTATTTT.

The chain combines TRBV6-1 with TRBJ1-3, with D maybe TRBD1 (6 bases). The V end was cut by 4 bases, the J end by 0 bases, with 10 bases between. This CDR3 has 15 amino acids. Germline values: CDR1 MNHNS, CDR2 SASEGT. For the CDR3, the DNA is TGTGCCAGCAGTGCTAACAGGGACTCTGGAAACACCATATATTTT. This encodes CASSANRDSGNTIYF.

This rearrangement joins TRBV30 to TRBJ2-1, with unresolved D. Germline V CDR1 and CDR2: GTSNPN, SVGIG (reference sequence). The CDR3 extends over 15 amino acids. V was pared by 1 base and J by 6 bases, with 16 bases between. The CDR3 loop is CAWSEGGHSSNEQFF. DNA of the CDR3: TGTGCCTGGAGTGAAGGCGGCCATTCTTCCAATGAGCAGTTCTTC. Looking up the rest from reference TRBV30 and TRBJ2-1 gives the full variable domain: SQTIHQWPATLVQPVGSPLSLECTVEGTSNPNLYWYRQAAGRGLQLLFYSVGIGQISSEVPQNLSASRPQDRQFILSSKKLLLSDSGFYLCAWSEGGHSSNEQFFGPGTRLTVL.

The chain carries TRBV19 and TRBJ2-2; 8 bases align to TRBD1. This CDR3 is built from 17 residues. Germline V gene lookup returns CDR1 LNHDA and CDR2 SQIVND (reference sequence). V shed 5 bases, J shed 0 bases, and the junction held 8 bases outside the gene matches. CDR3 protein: CASSVLGTGSNTGELFF. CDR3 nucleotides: TGTGCCAGTAGTGTCCTCGGGACAGGATCGAACACCGGGGAGCTGTTTTTT.

This chain's CDR3 is CASSVRTGDNQPQHF. CDR3 bases: TGTGCCAGCAGTGTCCGGACAGGGGATAATCAGCCCCAGCATTTT. The rearrangement links TRBV2 to TRBJ1-5, with 9 bases identical to TRBD1. Germline V gene sequence: CDR1 SNHLY, CDR2 FYNNEI. This CDR3 comprises 15 residues. J was trimmed by 4 bases and V by 4 bases; bases with no gene match: 5.